Below, one T cell receptor (beta chain) is given with its context. The sample originates from a study of CD8 T cells in Susac syndrome. This CDR3 comprises 14 residues. Germline V gives CDR1 SGHAT, CDR2 FQNNGV. Deletions cut 3 bases from V and 7 bases from J, with 10 bases between. RNA was extracted with the RNeasy kit, and a quantity of about 0.45 to 1 ug was reverse transcribed using random hexamers. Amplification of TCR beta CDR3 was carried out by immunoSEQ multiplex PCR, which covered 54 Vbeta and 13 Jbeta segments. TCRdb passed the immunoSEQ multiplex PCR reads through MiXCR, listing each CDR3 protein once. Of over 150,000 distinct CDR3 sequences in the sample, 90% to 97% were seen once. CD8+ and CD4+ T cells taken from blood had their TCR beta sequenced. FACS enriched CD8+ TEMRA cells, while bulk CD8+ and CD4+ were negatively isolated.

The clonotype originates from a human donor with Susac syndrome. The chain recombines TRBV11-2 with TRBJ1-6; D is undetermined. Sequencing was performed on CD4+ T cells from PBMCs. This CDR3 reads CASSLFQENSPLHF. CDR3 bases: TGTGCCAGCAGCTTGTTTCAGGAAAATTCACCCCTCCACTTT.